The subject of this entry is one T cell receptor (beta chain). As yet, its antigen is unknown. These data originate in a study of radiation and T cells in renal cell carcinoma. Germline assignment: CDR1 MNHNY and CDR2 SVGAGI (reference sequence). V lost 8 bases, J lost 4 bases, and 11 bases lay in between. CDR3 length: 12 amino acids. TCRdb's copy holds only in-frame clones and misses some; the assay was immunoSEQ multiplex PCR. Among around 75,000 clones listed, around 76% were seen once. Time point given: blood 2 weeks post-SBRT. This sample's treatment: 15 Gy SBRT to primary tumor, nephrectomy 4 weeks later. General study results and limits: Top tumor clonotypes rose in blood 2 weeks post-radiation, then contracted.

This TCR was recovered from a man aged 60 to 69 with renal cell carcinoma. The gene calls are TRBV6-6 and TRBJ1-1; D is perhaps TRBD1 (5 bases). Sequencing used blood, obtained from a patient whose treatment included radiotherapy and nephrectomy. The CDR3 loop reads CASEQGGTEAFF. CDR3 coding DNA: TGTGCCAGCGAGCAGGGAGGCACTGAAGCTTTCTTT.